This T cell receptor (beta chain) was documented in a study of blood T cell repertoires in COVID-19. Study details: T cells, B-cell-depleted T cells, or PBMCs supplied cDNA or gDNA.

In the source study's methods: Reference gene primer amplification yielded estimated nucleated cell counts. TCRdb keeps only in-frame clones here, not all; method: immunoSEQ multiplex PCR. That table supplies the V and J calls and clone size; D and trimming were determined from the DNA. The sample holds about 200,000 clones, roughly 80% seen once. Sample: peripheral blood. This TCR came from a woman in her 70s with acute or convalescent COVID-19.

CDR3 sequence: CASSPTGYNEQFF. The CDR3 DNA reads TGTGCCAGCAGCCCGACAGGGTACAATGAGCAGTTCTTC. The V and J genes are TRBV6-2 or TRBV6-3 and TRBJ2-1; 7 nucleotides line up with TRBD1. The germline gives CDR1 MNHEY, CDR2 SVGEGT. The length of the CDR3 is 13 residues. J gave up 4 bases and V 6 bases, and 3 bases lay outside the gene matches.